Following are 20 T cell receptor beta chains from one sample sequenced in a study of PD-L1 blockade in urothelial cancer. Profiled with immunoSEQ multiplex PCR; TCRdb holds only in-frame clones, not every one. The table lists roughly 100,000 clones, about 89% of them singletons. The time point here: pretreatment peripheral blood. Sample: PBMCs, taken around atezolizumab (anti-PD-L1) treatment. Receptor source: a woman older than 75 with urothelial cancer.

The chain joins TRBV5-1 to TRBJ2-1, with TRBD1 identical over 7 bases. This CDR3 region has 17 residues. The V gene end was trimmed by 4 bases and the J gene end by 10 bases; junction bases not matched to a gene: 20. Germline lookup yields CDR1 SGHRS and CDR2 YFSETQ. CDR3 coding DNA: TGCGCCAGCAGCCCCTCCCCGGGACAGACTTACAATGAAGAGCAGTTCTTC. It yields the protein CASSPSPGQTYNEEQFF.

J is TRBJ2-6 and V is TRBV18; 13 positions agree with TRBD2. With V trimmed by 0 bases and J by 0 bases, 5 bases remained unmatched. There are 20 residues in the CDR3. Per the germline V gene, CDR1 is KGHSH and CDR2 is LQKENI. DNA for the CDR3: TGTGCCAGCTCACCACCGGGACTAGCGGGATCCCTCTCTGGGGCCAACGTCCTGACTTTC. Its protein is CASSPPGLAGSLSGANVLTF.

The J gene is TRBJ2-7, the V gene TRBV5-1; 15 nucleotides align to TRBD2. Germline CDR1 and CDR2: SGHRS and YFSETQ. This CDR3 is 17 amino acids long. With 4 bases clipped from V and 0 bases from J, the junction kept 5 bases outside the gene matches. In nucleotides, the CDR3 is TGCGCCAGCAGCGCGGGACTAGCGGGAGGCACCTCCTACGAGCAGTACTTC. Its translation is CASSAGLAGGTSYEQYF.

The chain uses TRBV11-2 and TRBJ2-7; 7 bases align to TRBD2. Germline lookup yields CDR1 SGHAT and CDR2 FQNNGV. J was trimmed by 7 bases and V by 1 base; bases with no gene match: 13. This CDR3 comprises 16 residues. As DNA, the CDR3 is TGTGCCAGCAGCTTAGCTTCCGGCTGGGGGGGACGAGAGCAGTACTTC. Translation gives CASSLASGWGGREQYF.

V and J are TRBV6-6 and TRBJ2-1; TRBD2 matches at 8 bases. CDR3 size: 14 residues. CDR1 is MNHNY, CDR2 SVGAGI, per germline (reference sequence). With 8 bases clipped from V and 2 bases from J, the junction kept 5 bases outside the gene matches. This CDR3 reads CASLSGGTYNEQFF. The CDR3 region has the DNA TGTGCCAGCCTGAGCGGGGGTACCTACAATGAGCAGTTCTTC.

This rearrangement joins TRBV5-1 to TRBJ2-1, with 8 nucleotides matching TRBD2. The CDR3 has 15 residues. The V and J ends lost 2 bases and 3 bases, in that order; junction bases with no gene match: 4. Germline assignment: CDR1 SGHRS and CDR2 YFSETQ. The CDR3 loop reads CASSLRLAGYNEQFF. In DNA form, the CDR3 reads TGCGCCAGCAGCTTACGGCTAGCGGGCTACAATGAGCAGTTCTTC.

The chain carries TRBV6-5 and TRBJ2-3; D is perhaps TRBD2 (6 bases). Trimming removed 5 bases from V and 4 bases from J, with 13 bases in between. Germline V gives CDR1 MNHEY, CDR2 SVGAGI. The CDR3 consists of 14 residues. The CDR3 loop is CASSPRRAADTQYF. As DNA, the CDR3 is TGTGCCAGCAGTCCCCGGAGGGCGGCAGATACGCAGTATTTT.

The chain is built from TRBV6-1 and TRBJ2-7; TRBD1 agrees at 9 bases. V lost 8 bases to trimming and J lost 2 bases; unmatched junction nucleotides: 10. CDR1 is MNHNS, CDR2 SASEGT, per germline. The CDR3 loop spans 15 amino acids. CDR3 loop: CASGGWGQGTYEQYF. In DNA form, the CDR3 reads TGTGCCAGCGGGGGTTGGGGACAGGGTACCTACGAGCAGTACTTC.

J is TRBJ1-2 and V is TRBV2; D possibly corresponds to TRBD1 (6 bases). The germline V gene has CDR1 SNHLY and CDR2 FYNNEI. The length of the CDR3 is 12 residues. V lost 9 bases to trimming and J lost 4 bases, with 12 bases between them. The CDR3 spells CARQGEGYGYTF. The CDR3 DNA reads as TGTGCCAGACAGGGTGAAGGCTATGGCTACACCTTC.

This clone was seen only a few times. The chain uses TRBV4-1 and TRBJ2-1, with 7 bases that match TRBD2. Trimming took 5 bases from V and 6 from J; bases not matched to a gene: 4. Germline V lookup: CDR1 MGHRA, CDR2 YSYEKL. This CDR3 is 13 amino acids long. The CDR3 DNA sequence: TGCGCCAGCAGCGGACTAGTGGCCAATGAGCAGTTCTTC. The encoded protein is CASSGLVANEQFF.

The chain employs TRBV28 and TRBJ1-2; D may be TRBD1 (5 bases). Between the trimmed V and J ends, which lost 5 bases and 8 bases, there was a span of 12 bases. CDR1 and CDR2 from the germline V gene are MDHEN and SYDVKM. The CDR3 covers 12 residues. CDR3 protein: CASSLGRLGYTF. The DNA of the CDR3 is TGTGCCAGCAGTCTGGGGCGATTGGGCTACACCTTC.

The genes are TRBV27 and TRBJ2-1, with D unclear. This CDR3 comprises 12 residues. Trimming took 4 bases from V and 4 from J, leaving 5 bases between them. Germline V gene sequence: CDR1 MNHEY, CDR2 SMNVEV (reference sequence). CDR3 nucleotides: TGTGCCAGCAGTTCCCGGTACAATGAGCAGTTCTTC. Translating it yields CASSSRYNEQFF.

The chain uses TRBV7-8 and TRBJ1-5; D perhaps matches TRBD1 (5 bases). The germline CDR1 and CDR2 sequences are SGHVS and FQNEAQ. There are 14 residues in the CDR3. The germline V and J ends were trimmed by 3 bases and 4 bases, with 10 bases remaining between them. The CDR3 reads CASSFDSINQPQHF. The CDR3 bases are TGTGCCAGCAGCTTTGACAGCATAAATCAGCCCCAGCATTTT.

The rearrangement links TRBV4-2 to TRBJ2-5, with 12 bases that match TRBD1. V shed 3 bases, J shed 5 bases, and the junction held 10 bases outside the gene matches. This CDR3 is 17 amino acids long. Germline CDR1 and CDR2: LGHNA and YNFKEQ. Here the CDR3 DNA reads TGTGCCAGCAGCCAGACCGGGACAGGGGGCGCGGGGGAGACCCAGTACTTC. The encoded protein is CASSQTGTGGAGETQYF.

This sequence joins TRBV2 and TRBJ1-5; D is ambiguous. Germline V gives CDR1 SNHLY, CDR2 FYNNEI. V dropped 7 bases and J dropped 0 bases, with 13 bases sitting between them. The CDR3 sequence is 15 residues long. CDR3 amino acids: CASTTYGYSNQPQHF. CDR3 in DNA: TGTGCCAGCACGACTTACGGCTATAGCAATCAGCCCCAGCATTTT.

V usage is TRBV28 and J usage is TRBJ1-4; a weak D match, TRBD1 (5 bases). The CDR3 covers 13 residues. V lost 3 bases to trimming and J lost 15 bases, with 17 bases between them. The germline CDR1 and CDR2 sequences are MDHEN and SYDVKM. Here the CDR3 DNA reads TGTGCCAGCAGTTTGGAGGGAGGGACTAAGGTGTTTTTT. Translating it yields CASSLEGGTKVFF.

This sequence joins TRBV5-6 and TRBJ2-1; 9 bases line up with TRBD1. The V and J ends lost 1 base and 6 bases, in that order; junction bases with no gene match: 5. Germline V gene lookup returns CDR1 SGHDT and CDR2 YYEEEE. CDR3 length: 15 residues. For the CDR3, the DNA is TGTGCCAGCAGCTTGAGGGACAGGGTAGCCAATGAGCAGTTCTTC. Encoded protein: CASSLRDRVANEQFF.

This chain uses TRBV28 with TRBJ1-4, with 8 nucleotides matching TRBD1. The ends lost 6 bases at V and 2 bases at J; junction bases unmatched: 5. Germline CDR1 MDHEN, CDR2 SYDVKM. This CDR3 comprises 15 residues. CDR3 DNA sequence: TGTGCCAGCAGGCCACAGGGGGGGACTAATGAAAAACTGTTTTTT. As protein: CASRPQGGTNEKLFF.

The rearrangement joins TRBV11-2 to TRBJ1-2; D may be TRBD1 (5 bases). With 5 bases removed from V and 8 bases from J, the gap between germline ends came to 27 bases. The CDR3 contains 17 residues. The germline CDR1 and CDR2 sequences are SGHAT and FQNNGV. The CDR3: CASSASPRTGGLGGYTF. The CDR3 region has the DNA TGTGCCAGCAGCGCATCGCCCCGTACCGGGGGGTTGGGAGGCTACACCTTC.

The V gene is TRBV13, the J gene TRBJ1-1, with TRBD1 matching over 12 bases. The CDR3 extends over 15 amino acids. Germline V gene data show CDR1 as PRHDT and CDR2 as FYEKMQ (reference sequence). Germline trimming cut 4 bases from V and 4 bases from J; bases unmatched to any gene: 4. This CDR3 reads CASSSGDRGPTEAFF. In DNA, the CDR3 is TGTGCCAGCAGCTCGGGGGACAGGGGGCCCACTGAAGCTTTCTTT.